This T cell receptor (beta chain) was identified during a study of blood T cells in healthy people across ages. Findings and caveats of the study: Estimates drawn from one million T cells were deemed to understate diversity.

As to this clonotype: The antigen is not known.

V lost 7 bases and J 3 bases, leaving 16 bases between the germline ends. The germline V gene has CDR1 SEHNR and CDR2 FQNEAQ (reference sequence). The CDR3 is 14 residues long. For the second PCR, which ran for roughly 7 to 11 cycles, a sample-barcoded 5' primer and a J-beta primer mix were used. Each CDR3 protein gets one entry after TCRdb re-called the 5' RACE reads with MiXCR. The table lists approximately 1,700,000 distinct CDR3 sequences, roughly two fifths of them singletons. The J gene is TRBJ2-7, the V gene TRBV7-9; perhaps D is TRBD1 or TRBD2 (6 bases each). Sequencing input: blood. This sequence originates from a human donor in good health. CDR3 amino acids: CASTLTGALYEQYF. The CDR3 coding sequence is TGTGCCAGCACCCTTACGGGGGCCCTCTACGAGCAGTACTTC.